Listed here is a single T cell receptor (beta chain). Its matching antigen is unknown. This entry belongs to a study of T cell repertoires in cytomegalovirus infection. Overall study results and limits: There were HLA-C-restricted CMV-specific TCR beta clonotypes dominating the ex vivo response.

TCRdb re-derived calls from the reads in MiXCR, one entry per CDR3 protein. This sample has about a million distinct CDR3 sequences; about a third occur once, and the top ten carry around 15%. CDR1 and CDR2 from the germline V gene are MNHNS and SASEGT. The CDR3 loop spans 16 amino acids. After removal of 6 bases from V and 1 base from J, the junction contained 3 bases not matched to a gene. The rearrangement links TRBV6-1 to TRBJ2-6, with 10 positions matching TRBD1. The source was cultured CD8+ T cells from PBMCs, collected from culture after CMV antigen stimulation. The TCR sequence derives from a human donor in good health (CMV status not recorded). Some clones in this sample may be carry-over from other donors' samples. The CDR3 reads CASRGDRGSGANVLTF. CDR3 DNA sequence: TGTGCCAGCAGAGGGGACAGGGGTTCTGGGGCCAACGTCCTGACTTTC.